These 11 T cell receptor beta chains originate from one sample sequenced in a study of T cells in tuberculosis. Clones were read by immunoSEQ multiplex PCR, and TCRdb kept only the in-frame ones, dropping some. There are tens of thousands of clones in the sample; around 94% occur only once, and under 20% lies in the top ten. Sequencing was performed on PBMCs. Receptor source: a donor between 10 and 35 years old with latent tuberculosis or without tuberculosis infection. Some clones in this sample may be carry-over from other donors' samples.

The chain uses TRBV5-1 and TRBJ1-1; tentatively, D is TRBD1 (6 bases). Germline assignment: CDR1 SGHRS and CDR2 YFSETQ. The CDR3 totals 13 residues. The V end was cut by 1 base, the J end by 5 bases, with 9 bases between. The CDR3 here is CASSLTGQTEAFF. The CDR3 coding sequence is TGCGCCAGCAGCTTGACAGGGCAAACTGAAGCTTTCTTT.

The CDR3 sequence: CASSSGFGDEQYF. The CDR3, as DNA: TGCGCCAGCAGTTCAGGGTTTGGGGACGAGCAGTACTTC. This chain connects TRBV10-1 to TRBJ2-7; a possible D gene is TRBD1 (5 bases). The CDR3 runs to 13 residues. The V gene's germline CDR1 is WNHNN and CDR2 SYGVQD (reference sequence). The V and J ends lost 5 bases and 5 bases respectively, with 13 bases between them.

The V and J genes are TRBV18 and TRBJ2-1, with a tentative D call TRBD2 (6 bases). Germline V gene sequence: CDR1 KGHSH, CDR2 LQKENI. This CDR3 is 14 amino acids long. Trimming stripped 4 bases from V and 14 bases from J, with 21 bases between. CDR3 nucleotide sequence: TGTGCCAGCTCACAAAACATACAGGACGGGGAGGAGTTCTTC. Translated, it gives CASSQNIQDGEEFF.

The chain links TRBV19 to TRBJ2-4, with D perhaps matching TRBD2 (5 bases). Trimming removed 3 bases at V and 0 bases at J, with 12 bases between. The germline V gene encodes CDR1 LNHDA and CDR2 SQIVND (reference sequence). The CDR3 runs to 16 residues. CDR3 nucleotides: TGTGCCAGTAGTATCGACCAAGGACTAGCCAAAAACATTCAGTACTTC. Protein sequence: CASSIDQGLAKNIQYF.

The CDR3 sequence: CASSLWRASSGNTIYF. CDR3 sequence (DNA): TGTGCCAGCAGCTTGTGGAGGGCAAGCTCTGGAAACACCATATATTTT. J is TRBJ1-3 and V is TRBV5-4; D unclear. The CDR3 loop spans 16 amino acids. Per the germline V gene, CDR1 is SGHNT and CDR2 is YYREEE (reference sequence). V lost 1 base and J lost 0, with 11 bases in between.

The chain is built from TRBV7-9 and TRBJ2-2; no definite D call. Germline V gives CDR1 SEHNR, CDR2 FQNEAQ (reference sequence). Trimming removed 2 bases from V and 4 bases from J, with 14 bases in between. The CDR3 covers 16 residues. In nucleotides, the CDR3 is TGTGCCAGCAGCTTAATTTGGCAGAAAAGCACCGGGGAGCTGTTTTTT. Translating gives CASSLIWQKSTGELFF.

The V and J genes are TRBV15 and TRBJ2-5; perhaps TRBD2 as D (7 bases). Trimming stripped 3 bases from V and 8 bases from J, with 25 bases between. From germline, CDR1 is LNHNV and CDR2 YYDKDF (reference sequence). The CDR3 has 17 amino acids. For the CDR3, the DNA is TGTGCCACCAGCAGCGATCCAGGGAGGGGGTTGAGTGTTACCCAGTACTTC. Translated, it gives CATSSDPGRGLSVTQYF.

This rearrangement joins TRBV19 to TRBJ2-7, with 11 bases aligning to TRBD1. The CDR3 sequence is 17 residues long. The J segment lost 4 bases and the V segment lost 7 bases, leaving 15 bases of the junction unmatched. Germline V gene lookup returns CDR1 LNHDA and CDR2 SQIVND (reference sequence). The CDR3 nucleotides are TGTGCCAGTATCCTCTGGGGACAGGGGGATTTTTGTTACGAGCAGTACTTC. This codes for CASILWGQGDFCYEQYF.

This sequence joins TRBV6-6 and TRBJ2-1; D call uncertain. This CDR3 is 15 amino acids long. Trimming shortened V by 2 bases and J by 4 bases, and 12 bases separated the two germline ends. The germline CDR1 and CDR2 sequences are MNHNY and SVGAGI (reference sequence). The DNA for the CDR3 is TGTGCCAGCAGTTACAAGCCATTACCTTACAATGAGCAGTTCTTC. It encodes CASSYKPLPYNEQFF.

This chain links TRBV6-4 with TRBJ2-7, with TRBD2 identical over 7 bases. The germline gives CDR1 MRHNA, CDR2 SNTAGT. This CDR3 has 18 amino acids. V lost 7 bases to trimming and J lost 0 bases; unmatched junction nucleotides: 18. Written as DNA, the CDR3 is TGTGCCAGCAACCGGAGGGAGGGACCCCTAGATCTCTCCTACGAGCAGTACTTC. Translating gives CASNRREGPLDLSYEQYF.

V usage is TRBV21-1 and J usage is TRBJ2-1; the listed D gene, TRBD2, was not tested against the DNA. TRBV21-1 constitutes a pseudogene. The CDR3 consists of 12 residues. This chain's CDR3 is CASSKDTTQQFF. CDR3 sequence (DNA): TGTGCCAGCAGCAAAGATACCACTCAGCAGTTCTTC.